Below are 25 T cell receptor beta chains sequenced from a single sample in a study of OX40 agonist ivuxolimab in advanced cancers. Profiling relied on immunoSEQ multiplex PCR, and the TCRdb table lists in-frame clones only, not all of them. The sample has roughly 100,000 clones, approximately 84% seen once. Sequences were derived from CD4+ or CD8+ T cells sorted from blood, sampled in a trial of the OX40 agonist ivuxolimab. The receptors stem from an adult with an advanced solid tumor such as melanoma, head and neck, liver or kidney cancer.

The genes are TRBV19 and TRBJ1-3, with no clear D. Germline CDR1 reads LNHDA; CDR2 reads SQIVND (reference sequence). V was trimmed by 7 bases and J by 4 bases, leaving 11 bases between them. This CDR3 comprises 13 residues. The CDR3 sequence is CASTLTPGNTIYF. The CDR3 coding sequence is TGTGCCAGTACCTTGACGCCGGGAAACACCATATATTTT.

V gene TRBV9 combines with J gene TRBJ2-1; TRBD2 aligns across 7 bases. This CDR3 comprises 13 residues. V lost 4 bases and J lost 5; bases outside the gene matches: 3. Germline V gene data show CDR1 as SGDLS and CDR2 as YYNGEE. CDR3 DNA sequence: TGTGCCAGCAGCCTACGGGGGGACAATGAGCAGTTCTTC. Protein sequence: CASSLRGDNEQFF.

The chain joins TRBV5-1 to TRBJ2-2; no definite D call. V lost 3 bases and J 4 bases, leaving 13 bases between the germline ends. The CDR3 runs 15 residues. Germline values: CDR1 SGHRS, CDR2 YFSETQ. CDR3 residues: CASSSEQTFTGELFF. The DNA of the CDR3 is TGCGCCAGCAGCTCGGAACAGACGTTCACCGGGGAGCTGTTTTTT.

The chain uses TRBV7-9 and TRBJ2-5; D remains ambiguous. The germline V and J ends were trimmed by 5 bases and 0 bases, with 10 bases remaining between them. CDR3 length equals 14 residues. CDR1 and CDR2 (germline): SEHNR, FQNEAQ (reference sequence). CDR3 bases: TGTGCCAGCAGCAATCAACAGTACCAAGAGACCCAGTACTTC. Translating gives CASSNQQYQETQYF.

This chain uses TRBV7-9 with TRBJ2-3; the D gene is possibly TRBD2 (6 bases). This CDR3 spans 15 amino acids. The germline V gene encodes CDR1 SEHNR and CDR2 FQNEAQ (reference sequence). Deletions cut 4 bases from V and 2 bases from J, with 13 bases between. The CDR3 sequence is CASSSRRDITDTQYF. The CDR3 nucleotides are TGTGCCAGCAGCTCCAGGAGGGATATCACAGATACGCAGTATTTT.

The V call is TRBV7-6, the J call TRBJ2-7, with 10 bases matching TRBD2. J was trimmed by 5 bases and V by 2 bases; bases with no gene match: 6. The CDR3 runs 15 residues. Germline values: CDR1 SGHVS, CDR2 FNYEAQ. The CDR3 is CASSLTSGVVNEQYF. The CDR3 DNA reads as TGTGCCAGCAGCTTAACTAGCGGGGTAGTGAACGAGCAGTACTTC.

The V call is TRBV9, the J call TRBJ2-4; TRBD2 might be the D (6 bases). The CDR3 is 16 residues long. Germline CDR1 and CDR2: SGDLS and YYNGEE. V lost 4 bases and J lost 5, with 19 bases in between. The CDR3 coding sequence is TGTGCCAGCAGCCCGGGGGTGGGCGGACTGGAAAACATTCAGTACTTC. As protein: CASSPGVGGLENIQYF.

The chain is built from TRBV7-2 and TRBJ2-5; TRBD1 might be the D (6 bases). V lost 4 bases to trimming and J lost 5 bases, with 14 bases between them. CDR3 size: 14 residues. Germline V gene sequence: CDR1 SGHTA, CDR2 FQGNSA. The CDR3 region has the DNA TGTGCCAGCAGCTCCTCAGGGGTAAGGGAGACCCAGTACTTC. As protein: CASSSSGVRETQYF.

This clone has just one count. V and J are TRBV19 and TRBJ2-5; 7 bases fit TRBD1. Germline V gene lookup returns CDR1 LNHDA and CDR2 SQIVND (reference sequence). V dropped 7 bases and J dropped 1; count of bases not matched to a gene: 12. This CDR3 comprises 16 residues. The CDR3 region has the DNA TGTGCCAGTAACCCCGGTGACAGGGTGGGCCAAGAGACCCAGTACTTC. As protein: CASNPGDRVGQETQYF.

The rearrangement uses TRBV19 and TRBJ2-2; TRBD1 matches at 8 bases. There are 15 residues in the CDR3. J lost 7 bases, V lost 5 bases, and 9 bases had no gene match. Germline V gene sequence: CDR1 LNHDA, CDR2 SQIVND (reference sequence). CDR3 protein: CASSPRTGRGGELFF. The CDR3 DNA follows: TGTGCCAGTAGTCCTCGGACAGGGAGAGGCGGGGAGCTGTTTTTT. The full variable domain, with the rest looked up from reference TRBV19 and TRBJ2-2, is DGGITQSPKYLFRKEGQNVTLSCEQNLNHDAMYWYRQDPGQGLRLIYYSQIVNDFQKGDIAEGYSVSREKKESFPLTVTSAQKNPTAFYLCASSPRTGRGGELFFGEGSRLTVL.

This chain joins TRBV5-6 and TRBJ1-5; D remains ambiguous. The CDR3 runs 14 residues. CDR1 and CDR2 from the germline V gene are SGHDT and YYEEEE. The V end was cut by 3 bases, the J end by 3 bases, with 10 bases between. The CDR3 region is CASSYYRSNQPQHF. Written as DNA, the CDR3 is TGTGCCAGCAGCTATTACAGATCCAATCAGCCCCAGCATTTT.

This rearrangement joins TRBV7-2 to TRBJ2-1; 8 bases are a match to TRBD2. The V and J ends lost 5 bases and 5 bases, in that order; junction bases with no gene match: 8. The CDR3 consists of 15 residues. Germline CDR1 and CDR2: SGHTA and FQGNSA. The DNA of the CDR3 is TGTGCCAGCAGCCCTCACGGTAGCGGGGACAATGAGCAGTTCTTC. Translation gives CASSPHGSGDNEQFF.

In DNA form, the CDR3 reads TGTGCCAGCAGTGGGAGGACAGGGGCGGACTATGGCTACACCTTC. This sequence encodes CASSGRTGADYGYTF. The chain links TRBV6-1 to TRBJ1-2; TRBD1 agrees at 9 bases. V lost 4 bases to trimming and J lost 3 bases; unmatched junction nucleotides: 6. There are 15 residues in the CDR3. Germline V gene sequence: CDR1 MNHNS, CDR2 SASEGT.

The V call is TRBV19, the J call TRBJ1-1; 10 bases are shared with TRBD1. The germline CDR1 and CDR2 sequences are LNHDA and SQIVND (reference sequence). V lost 5 bases, J lost 5 bases, and 5 bases stayed unmatched. CDR3 length equals 14 residues. CDR3 residues: CASSAGQGRTEAFF. The CDR3 DNA reads TGTGCCAGTAGTGCGGGACAGGGGAGGACTGAAGCTTTCTTT.

CDR3 DNA: TGTGCCAGCAGCCCCACCCGGGACAGGGGGTCCGGGGCCAACGTCCTGACTTTC. As protein: CASSPTRDRGSGANVLTF. The chain employs TRBV11-2 and TRBJ2-6; 11 bases fit TRBD1. CDR1 is SGHAT, CDR2 FQNNGV, per germline. V shed 5 bases, J shed 4 bases, and the junction held 10 bases outside the gene matches. The CDR3 spans 18 residues. Full variable domain (rest looked up from reference TRBV11-2 and TRBJ2-6): EAGVAQSPRYKIIEKRQSVAFWCNPISGHATLYWYQQILGQGPKLLIQFQNNGVVDDSQLPKDRFSAERLKGVDSTLKIQPAKLEDSAVYLCASSPTRDRGSGANVLTFGAGSRLTVL.

This chain joins TRBV19 and TRBJ1-1; 9 bases agree with TRBD1. The CDR3 has 15 residues. Germline V gene lookup returns CDR1 LNHDA and CDR2 SQIVND (reference sequence). J lost 6 bases, V lost 3 bases, and 8 bases had no gene match. The CDR3 region is CASSIMGTGCPEAFF. The CDR3, as DNA: TGTGCCAGTAGTATCATGGGGACAGGGTGTCCTGAAGCTTTCTTT.

The V and J genes are TRBV29-1 and TRBJ2-7, with D possibly being TRBD2 (6 bases). Germline V lookup: CDR1 SQVTM, CDR2 ANQGSEA. The CDR3 consists of 11 residues. Between the trimmed V and J ends, which lost 6 bases and 7 bases, there was a span of 13 bases. The CDR3 here is CSVRDSLEQYF. CDR3 nucleotides: TGCAGCGTCCGGGACTCCCTAGAGCAGTACTTC.

The chain joins TRBV7-9 to TRBJ1-2, with 8 bases matching TRBD1. CDR1 is SEHNR, CDR2 FQNEAQ, per germline (reference sequence). The CDR3 runs 16 residues. Losses at the gene ends were 5 bases for V and 4 bases for J; bases not matched to a gene: 12. CDR3 in amino acids: CASSPDGQGSAYGYTF. CDR3 coding DNA: TGTGCCAGCAGCCCTGATGGACAGGGTTCTGCCTATGGCTACACCTTC.

The chain couples TRBV23-1 to TRBJ1-4; 8 bases map to TRBD1. TRBV23-1 counts as an open reading frame of uncertain function. V shed 0 bases and J 3 bases; nucleotides not matched to a gene: 12. The CDR3 contains 19 residues. The CDR3 loop reads CASSQSKGARGLSNEKLFF. The CDR3 region has the DNA TGCGCCAGCAGTCAATCTAAAGGGGCCAGGGGGCTTTCTAATGAAAAACTGTTTTTT.

The V and J genes are TRBV15 and TRBJ2-3, with a weak D call TRBD1 (6 bases). The CDR3 has 14 residues. Trimming pared 1 base from V and 3 bases from J, leaving 8 bases between. Germline CDR1 and CDR2: LNHNV and YYDKDF (reference sequence). The CDR3: CATSRAQGTDTQYF. The CDR3 DNA reads TGTGCCACCAGCAGAGCCCAGGGGACAGATACGCAGTATTTT.

Here the CDR3 reads CASSLGLAGNSYEQYF. In DNA, the CDR3 is TGTGCCAGCAGTCTAGGACTAGCGGGAAACTCCTACGAGCAGTACTTC. The rearrangement joins TRBV2 to TRBJ2-7; 12 positions match TRBD2. The trim removed 5 bases at V and 0 bases at J, leaving 5 bases unmatched. Germline CDR1 and CDR2: SNHLY and FYNNEI. The CDR3 totals 16 residues.

This chain connects TRBV23-1 to TRBJ2-3, with 11 bases aligning to TRBD2. TRBV23-1 is recorded as an ORF, its role being uncertain. V lost 11 bases and J lost 0; bases outside the gene matches: 10. The CDR3 covers 16 residues. CDR3 bases: TGCGCCCCTGGGCTAGCGGGGGGCCCTAGCACAGATACGCAGTATTTT. Protein product: CAPGLAGGPSTDTQYF.

The chain carries TRBV29-1 and TRBJ2-3, with TRBD2 identical over 8 bases. The V gene's germline CDR1 is SQVTM and CDR2 ANQGSEA. With 1 base clipped from V and 7 bases from J, the junction kept 7 bases outside the gene matches. The CDR3 is 14 amino acids. In nucleotides, the CDR3 is TGCAGCGTTGAAGGTGGTAGCGGGATATATACGCAGTATTTT. Translating it yields CSVEGGSGIYTQYF.

The chain recombines TRBV30 with TRBJ1-1; no firm D call. The germline V gene has CDR1 GTSNPN and CDR2 SVGIG (reference sequence). CDR3 length equals 10 residues. V lost 3 bases, J lost 10 bases, and 9 bases lay in between. The CDR3 DNA follows: TGTGCCTGGAGACTCCCGGGAGCTTTCTTT. Translating gives CAWRLPGAFF.

The chain recombines TRBV9 with TRBJ2-7, with D uncertain. CDR3 length equals 10 residues. The V end lost 6 bases, the J end lost 5 bases, and 6 bases lay between the germline ends. CDR1 is SGDLS, CDR2 YYNGEE, per germline. The CDR3 region is CASNANEQYF. The CDR3 bases are TGTGCCAGCAATGCCAACGAGCAGTACTTC. The entire variable domain, with the rest obtained from reference TRBV9 and TRBJ2-7, is as follows: DSGVTQTPKHLITATGQRVTLRCSPRSGDLSVYWYQQSLDQGLQFLIQYYNGEERAKGNILERFSAQQFPDLHSELNLSSLELGDSALYFCASNANEQYFGPGTRLTVT.